A single sample is the source of the 4 T cell receptor beta chains below, sequenced in a study of blood T cell repertoires in COVID-19. The protocol was immunoSEQ multiplex PCR, while the TCRdb copy is restricted to in-frame clones and leaves out a portion. The repertoire holds 70,000 to 95,000 clones, with around 81% as singletons. The sample taken for sequencing was peripheral blood. These TCRs come from a man older than 75 with active or convalescent COVID-19.

The chain links TRBV5-1 to TRBJ1-1; D is ambiguous. Looked up from germline, CDR1 is SGHRS and CDR2 is YFSETQ. V was cut by 4 bases and J by 4 bases, with 20 bases left in between. The CDR3 runs 16 residues. This chain's CDR3 is CASSPVLGSFSTEAFF. The DNA for the CDR3 is TGCGCCAGCAGCCCCGTCTTGGGGAGTTTCTCCACTGAAGCTTTCTTT. The full variable domain, its missing parts supplied by reference TRBV5-1 and TRBJ1-1, is KAGVTQTPRYLIKTRGQQVTLSCSPISGHRSVSWYQQTPGQGLQFLFEYFSETQRNKGNFPGRFSGRQFSNSRSEMNVSTLELGDSALYLCASSPVLGSFSTEAFFGQGTRLTVV.

This clone appeared a single time. The chain is built from TRBV28 and TRBJ1-5; no firm D call. Deletions cut 2 bases from V and 6 bases from J, with 5 bases between. CDR3 length: 12 residues. Germline V CDR1 and CDR2: MDHEN, SYDVKM. CDR3 DNA: TGTGCCAGCAGTTTAAGCGCTCAGCCCCAGCATTTT. Amino acids: CASSLSAQPQHF.

This chain links TRBV2 with TRBJ1-6, with 8 bases lining up with TRBD1. CDR1 is SNHLY and CDR2 is FYNNEI in the germline V gene. This CDR3 is 15 amino acids long. V was pared by 4 bases and J by 9 bases, with 8 bases of the junction left unmatched. The chain's CDR3 is CASSGGDRSGSPLHF. The CDR3 DNA follows: TGTGCCAGCAGTGGAGGGGACAGGTCAGGTTCACCCCTCCACTTT.

The rearrangement links TRBV29-1 to TRBJ2-1; the match to TRBD2 covers 11 bases. CDR1 is SQVTM and CDR2 is ANQGSEA in the germline V gene. The junction had 0 bases not matched to a gene; V was cut back by 4 bases and J by 4 bases. The CDR3 consists of 13 residues. The DNA of the CDR3 is TGCAGCGTTGGACTAGCGGGGTACAATGAGCAGTTCTTC. Translating it yields CSVGLAGYNEQFF.